This T cell receptor (beta chain) was recorded in a study of T cell responses to AZD1222 COVID-19 vaccine. As for the study in general: Researchers grouped second doses given at about 4 or about 12 weeks into one pool. Overall study results and limits: It was only a handful of AZD1222 recipients who were seropositive at baseline. White British donors predominated, females outnumbered males, and clonal diversity was possibly underestimated.

The CDR3 has 15 amino acids. Here immunoSEQ multiplex PCR was the method, and the copy in TCRdb shows in-frame clones only, minus some. The sample lists about 140,000 clones, 70% to 90% occurring once. A remark on this clone: The antigen is unknown.

This TCR came from an adult in good health. The V call is TRBV21-1, the J call TRBJ2-3; the D call of TRBD1 is as the table states it, not checked on the DNA. TRBV21-1 represents a pseudogene. Source: peripheral blood, taken on day 0 of AZD1222 vaccination. The CDR3, as DNA: TGTGCCAGCCTCCCGACAGGGGGGATCCCAGATACGCAGTATTTT. Its protein is CASLPTGGIPDTQYF.